The 27 T cell receptor beta chains below all came from one sample that was sequenced in a study of human T cells and chemical hapten exposure. The time point denotes: pre-sensitization, week 0. Specified treatment: therapeutic diphenylcyclopropenone sensitization with weekly scalp DPC. In TCRdb, the RACE reads were re-called with MiXCR into one record per CDR3 protein. This sample has around 250,000 distinct CDR3 sequences, with about 9% found just once. Sample: whole blood, taken in connection with sensitization to the hapten diphenylcyclopropenone (DPC). The receptors here all came from a woman between 40 and 50 years old with alopecia areata. Some clones in this sample may be carry-over from other donors' samples.

The chain links TRBV6-5 to TRBJ2-3; D is ambiguous. The CDR3 contains 14 residues. Trimming left V 2 bases short and J 6 bases short, with 12 bases between. Germline V gene sequence: CDR1 MNHEY, CDR2 SVGAGI. DNA of the CDR3: TGTGCCAGCAGTTACGCCCTAAAACACGATACGCAGTATTTT. This codes for CASSYALKHDTQYF.

This clonotype occurred a few times. The rearrangement links TRBV20-1 to TRBJ2-3; D remains ambiguous. Trimming took off 4 bases at V and 2 bases at J, with 19 bases between the two ends. CDR3 length: 16 amino acids. Germline V gene sequence: CDR1 DFQATT, CDR2 SNEGSKA (reference sequence). In DNA, the CDR3 is TGCAGTGCTATCGACCCCACCAGCCATTCCACAGATACGCAGTATTTT. It codes for CSAIDPTSHSTDTQYF.

This clonotype has a count of ten or more. The chain links TRBV29-1 to TRBJ2-1; no firm D call. This CDR3 is built from 11 residues. The V and J ends lost 0 bases and 4 bases respectively, with 1 base between them. CDR1 is SQVTM and CDR2 is ANQGSEA in the germline V gene. CDR3 protein: CSVEDYNEQFF. Written as DNA, the CDR3 is TGCAGCGTTGAAGATTACAATGAGCAGTTCTTC.

The V gene is TRBV20-1, the J gene TRBJ2-7, with TRBD1 matching 9 bases. CDR3 size: 15 residues. Trimming cost V 4 bases and J 2 bases; bases outside gene matches: 9. The germline CDR1 and CDR2 sequences are DFQATT and SNEGSKA (reference sequence). The CDR3 protein is CSATSPGQGTYEQYF. CDR3 sequence (DNA): TGCAGTGCTACTTCACCGGGACAGGGAACCTACGAGCAGTACTTC.

The chain recombines TRBV6-5 with TRBJ2-5; TRBD2 matches 11 bases. Losses at the gene ends were 7 bases for V and 1 base for J; bases not matched to a gene: 5. The CDR3 has 15 amino acids. Germline V gene data show CDR1 as MNHEY and CDR2 as SVGAGI. The CDR3 DNA reads TGTGCCAGCACCCTAGCGGGAGGCCCCCAAGAGACCCAGTACTTC. Translating it yields CASTLAGGPQETQYF.

The table lists this clonotype with many counts. V gene TRBV4-2 combines with J gene TRBJ2-3; 8 nucleotides align to TRBD1. Germline lookup yields CDR1 LGHNA and CDR2 YNFKEQ. Losses at the gene ends were 0 bases for V and 4 bases for J; bases not matched to a gene: 9. The CDR3 is 17 amino acids. The CDR3 loop reads CASSQEGPGTGADTQYF. The CDR3 nucleotides are TGTGCCAGCAGCCAAGAGGGGCCCGGGACAGGAGCAGATACGCAGTATTTT.

This clonotype has at least ten counts. V and J are TRBV5-1 and TRBJ1-2, with unresolved D. The germline CDR1 and CDR2 sequences are SGHRS and YFSETQ. V gave up 0 bases and J gave up 3 bases, with 6 bases separating them. The CDR3 sequence is 13 residues long. The CDR3 is CASSLDSYYGYTF. Written as DNA, the CDR3 is TGCGCCAGCAGCTTGGACAGTTACTATGGCTACACCTTC.

This clonotype was counted a few times. The CDR3 here is CSVGRVRETQYF. DNA of the CDR3: TGCAGCGTTGGCAGGGTCCGAGAGACCCAGTACTTC. The rearrangement links TRBV29-1 to TRBJ2-5, with D possibly matching TRBD1 (5 bases). V lost 4 bases, J lost 4 bases, and 10 bases lay in between. This CDR3 spans 12 amino acids. Germline V gene data show CDR1 as SQVTM and CDR2 as ANQGSEA.

This clonotype was observed a single time. V is TRBV12-3 or TRBV12-4 and J is TRBJ2-3; D uncertain. CDR3 length: 13 residues. V dropped 2 bases and J dropped 3 bases, with 6 bases sitting between them. Here the CDR3 reads CASSLMDTDTQYF. The CDR3, as DNA: TGTGCCAGCAGTTTAATGGATACAGATACGCAGTATTTT.

In its sample, this clonotype was seen a few times. The rearrangement joins TRBV28 to TRBJ2-7, with 10 bases that match TRBD2. Germline V gene data show CDR1 as MDHEN and CDR2 as SYDVKM. The CDR3 covers 15 residues. The V gene end was trimmed by 3 bases and the J gene end by 3 bases; junction bases not matched to a gene: 5. CDR3 sequence reads: CASSLSSGSFYEQYF. CDR3 sequence (DNA): TGTGCCAGCAGTTTGTCTAGCGGGAGTTTCTACGAGCAGTACTTC.

This clonotype showed up many times. The chain is built from TRBV28 and TRBJ2-2; 14 positions agree with TRBD2. V was clipped by 8 bases and J by 8 bases; unmatched bases: 10. The CDR3 has 16 residues. CDR1 and CDR2 (germline): MDHEN, SYDVKM. Written as DNA, the CDR3 is TGTGCCAGCTCGCCCGGGGGACTAGCGGGAGCTGGGGAGCTGTTTTTT. Translated, it gives CASSPGGLAGAGELFF.

This clonotype was recorded a few times. This rearrangement joins TRBV25-1 to TRBJ2-1; TRBD1 aligns across 7 bases. Trimming took 5 bases from V and 5 from J; bases not matched to a gene: 6. Germline CDR1 MGHDK, CDR2 SYGVNS. The CDR3 spans 14 residues. As DNA, the CDR3 is TGTGCCAGCAGTCAACCCGGGACAGACAATGAGCAGTTCTTC. Its protein is CASSQPGTDNEQFF.

This clonotype was seen a handful of times. The chain uses TRBV28 and TRBJ2-1, with 11 bases that match TRBD2. J gave up 8 bases and V 3 bases, and 6 bases lay outside the gene matches. This CDR3 has 15 residues. Per germline, CDR1 MDHEN and CDR2 SYDVKM. CDR3 residues: CASSLVTSGSDEQFF. The DNA for the CDR3 is TGTGCCAGCAGTTTGGTCACTAGCGGGAGTGATGAGCAGTTCTTC.

This clonotype was observed at least ten times. The chain employs TRBV5-1 and TRBJ2-7, with a weak D call TRBD1 (7 bases). The CDR3 loop spans 15 amino acids. Germline V gene sequence: CDR1 SGHRS, CDR2 YFSETQ. Trimming shortened V by 0 bases and J by 5 bases, and 15 bases separated the two germline ends. The CDR3 DNA reads as TGCGCCAGCAGCTTGGGGAGGGACAGCCAGGACGAGCAGTACTTC. Translating it yields CASSLGRDSQDEQYF.

This clonotype was observed a handful of times. The J gene is TRBJ2-1, the V gene TRBV7-9; D tentatively fits TRBD1 or TRBD2 (5 bases each). Trimming cost V 5 bases and J 9 bases, with 14 bases left between them. The CDR3 is 13 amino acids. Germline V gene sequence: CDR1 SEHNR, CDR2 FQNEAQ (reference sequence). CDR3 nucleotide sequence: TGTGCCAGCAGCCCTCAGCAGAGGGGTGAGCAGTTCTTC. Translating gives CASSPQQRGEQFF.

This clonotype was counted only a few times. The rearrangement links TRBV12-3 or TRBV12-4 to TRBJ2-3; 8 bases map to TRBD2. The CDR3 covers 16 residues. With V trimmed by 2 bases and J by 1 base, 5 bases remained unmatched. The CDR3 protein is CASSLKRERGTDTQYF. In DNA, the CDR3 is TGTGCCAGCAGTTTAAAGCGGGAGAGGGGCACAGATACGCAGTATTTT.

The J gene is TRBJ2-7, the V gene TRBV4-3; D may be TRBD2 (7 bases). Germline V gene sequence: CDR1 LGHNA, CDR2 YSLEER. This CDR3 spans 16 amino acids. The V end was cut by 0 bases, the J end by 5 bases, with 17 bases between. This CDR3 reads CASSQDLAGAVNEQYF. The CDR3 DNA reads as TGCGCCAGCAGCCAAGATCTGGCGGGGGCCGTGAACGAGCAGTACTTC.

This chain links TRBV3-1 with TRBJ1-1; unclear D gene. V lost 2 bases to trimming and J lost 5 bases, with 15 bases between them. CDR1 is LGHDT and CDR2 is YNNKEL in the germline V gene (reference sequence). The CDR3 loop spans 15 amino acids. The CDR3 here is CASSQTPGSRTEAFF. In DNA form, the CDR3 reads TGTGCCAGCAGCCAAACTCCGGGGTCGAGGACTGAAGCTTTCTTT.

The table lists this clonotype with a few counts. This chain connects TRBV3-1 to TRBJ2-3; no clear D gene. Per the germline V gene, CDR1 is LGHDT and CDR2 is YNNKEL (reference sequence). V shed 1 base and J shed 3 bases, with 5 bases lying between them. CDR3 length: 13 amino acids. CDR3 nucleotide sequence: TGTGCCAGCAGCCAAGGTGGAACAGATACGCAGTATTTT. The encoded protein is CASSQGGTDTQYF.

This clonotype was found a few times. The chain links TRBV6-5 to TRBJ1-6, with D uncertain. The germline V gene encodes CDR1 MNHEY and CDR2 SVGAGI. Trimming took off 9 bases at V and 1 base at J, with 13 bases between the two ends. The CDR3 spans 15 residues. In nucleotides, the CDR3 is TGTGCCAGTGGGATGGAGGTTTCCTATAATTCACCCCTCCACTTT. This gives the protein CASGMEVSYNSPLHF.

This clonotype came up many times. The J gene is TRBJ1-1, the V gene TRBV7-9; no reliable D call. In germline, CDR1 is SEHNR, CDR2 FQNEAQ (reference sequence). The CDR3 covers 13 residues. Trimming left V 5 bases short and J 3 bases short, with 10 bases between. CDR3 region: CASSLRADTEAFF. The DNA for the CDR3 is TGTGCCAGCAGCCTTCGCGCGGACACTGAAGCTTTCTTT.

This clonotype was detected ten times or more. This chain connects TRBV12-3 or TRBV12-4 to TRBJ2-3; 8 positions match TRBD1. The V and J ends lost 5 bases and 4 bases, in that order; junction bases with no gene match: 5. The CDR3 length is 14 residues. CDR3 in amino acids: CASSLRGQADTQYF. Written as DNA, the CDR3 is TGTGCCAGCAGTCTCAGGGGGCAAGCAGATACGCAGTATTTT.

This clonotype showed up just a few times. The chain links TRBV27 to TRBJ1-5; D is unresolved. With 8 bases removed from V and 0 bases from J, the gap between germline ends came to 5 bases. The CDR3 runs 12 residues. The germline V gene encodes CDR1 MNHEY and CDR2 SMNVEV (reference sequence). CDR3 bases: TGTGCCAGCGGAAATAGCAATCAGCCCCAGCATTTT. Translated: CASGNSNQPQHF.

This clonotype was detected a few times. This chain links TRBV20-1 with TRBJ1-5; tentatively, D is TRBD1 (5 bases). This CDR3 has 13 residues. CDR1 and CDR2 (germline): DFQATT, SNEGSKA (reference sequence). V lost 0 bases and J lost 7, with 10 bases in between. CDR3 protein: CSARDLRDQPQHF. The CDR3 DNA follows: TGCAGTGCTAGAGATCTGAGGGACCAGCCCCAGCATTTT.

This clonotype was seen only a few times. The chain uses TRBV7-2 and TRBJ2-7, with D perhaps TRBD1 (6 bases). Trimming pared 2 bases from V and 3 bases from J, leaving 11 bases between. Germline loops: CDR1 SGHTA, CDR2 FQGNSA. CDR3 length: 14 residues. The CDR3 nucleotides are TGTGCCAGCAGCTTACAGGGGACCGGCTACGAGCAGTACTTC. Its protein product is CASSLQGTGYEQYF.

This clonotype came up a few times. The chain employs TRBV4-2 and TRBJ1-5; D unresolved. Germline CDR1 and CDR2: LGHNA and YNFKEQ. V was clipped by 2 bases and J by 3 bases, with 17 bases between them. The CDR3 covers 17 residues. The CDR3 DNA reads TGTGCCAGCAGCCAAAGCGAACATGGCCACGCCAATCAGCCCCAGCATTTT. Protein sequence: CASSQSEHGHANQPQHF.

This clonotype was seen more than once but under ten times. The junction and the germline gene differ at one end; a read error may be behind it. V usage is TRBV18 and J usage is TRBJ2-3; TRBD2 aligns across 12 bases. The CDR3 totals 17 residues. The V gene's germline CDR1 is KGHSH and CDR2 LQKENI. CDR3 sequence (DNA): TGTGCCAGCTCCCCACGGTCGAGACTAGCGGGAGAAGATACGCAGTATTTT. It specifies CASSPRSRLAGEDTQYF.